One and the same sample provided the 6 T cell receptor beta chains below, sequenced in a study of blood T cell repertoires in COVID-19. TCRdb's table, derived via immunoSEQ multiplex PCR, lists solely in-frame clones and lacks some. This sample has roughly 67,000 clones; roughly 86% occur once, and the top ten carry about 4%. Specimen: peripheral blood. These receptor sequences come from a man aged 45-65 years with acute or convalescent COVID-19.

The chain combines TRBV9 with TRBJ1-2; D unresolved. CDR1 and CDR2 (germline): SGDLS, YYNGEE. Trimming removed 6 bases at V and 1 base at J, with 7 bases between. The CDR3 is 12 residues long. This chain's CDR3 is CASTRGNYGYTF. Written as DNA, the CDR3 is TGTGCCAGCACCCGAGGTAACTATGGCTACACCTTC. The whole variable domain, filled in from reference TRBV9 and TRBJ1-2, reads DSGVTQTPKHLITATGQRVTLRCSPRSGDLSVYWYQQSLDQGLQFLIQYYNGEERAKGNILERFSAQQFPDLHSELNLSSLELGDSALYFCASTRGNYGYTFGSGTRLTVV.

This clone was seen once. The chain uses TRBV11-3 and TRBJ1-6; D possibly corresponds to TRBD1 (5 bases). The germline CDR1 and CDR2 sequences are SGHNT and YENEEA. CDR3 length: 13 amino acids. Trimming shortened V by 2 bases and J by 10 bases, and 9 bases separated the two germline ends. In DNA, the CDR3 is TGTGCCAGCAGCTTACGGGGGTGGTCACCCCTCCACTTT. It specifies CASSLRGWSPLHF.

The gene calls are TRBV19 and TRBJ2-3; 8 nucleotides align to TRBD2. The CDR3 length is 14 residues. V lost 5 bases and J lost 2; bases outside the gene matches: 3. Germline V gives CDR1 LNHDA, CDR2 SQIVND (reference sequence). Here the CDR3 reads CASSLAGSTDTQYF. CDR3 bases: TGTGCCAGTAGTTTAGCGGGATCCACAGATACGCAGTATTTT.

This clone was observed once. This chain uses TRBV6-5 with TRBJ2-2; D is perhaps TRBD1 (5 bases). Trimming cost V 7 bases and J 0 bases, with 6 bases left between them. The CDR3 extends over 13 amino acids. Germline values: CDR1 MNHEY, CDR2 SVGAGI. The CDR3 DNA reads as TGTGCCAGCACGACAGCGAACACCGGGGAGCTGTTTTTT. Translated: CASTTANTGELFF.

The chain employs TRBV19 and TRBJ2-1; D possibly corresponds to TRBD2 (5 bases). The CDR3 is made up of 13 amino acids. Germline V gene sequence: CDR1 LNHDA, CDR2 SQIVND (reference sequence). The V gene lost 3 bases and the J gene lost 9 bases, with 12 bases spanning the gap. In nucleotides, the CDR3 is TGTGCCAGTAGTATTAAAGGTAGCGCTGAGCAGTTCTTC. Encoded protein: CASSIKGSAEQFF.

The CDR3 DNA is TGTGCCAGCAGCCCCGCCGGGACAGGGGACCACGAGCAGTACTTC. Translated: CASSPAGTGDHEQYF. This chain joins TRBV28 and TRBJ2-7; 10 positions match TRBD1. The trim removed 6 bases at V and 5 bases at J, leaving 10 bases unmatched. CDR1 is MDHEN and CDR2 is SYDVKM in the germline V gene. The CDR3 spans 15 residues.